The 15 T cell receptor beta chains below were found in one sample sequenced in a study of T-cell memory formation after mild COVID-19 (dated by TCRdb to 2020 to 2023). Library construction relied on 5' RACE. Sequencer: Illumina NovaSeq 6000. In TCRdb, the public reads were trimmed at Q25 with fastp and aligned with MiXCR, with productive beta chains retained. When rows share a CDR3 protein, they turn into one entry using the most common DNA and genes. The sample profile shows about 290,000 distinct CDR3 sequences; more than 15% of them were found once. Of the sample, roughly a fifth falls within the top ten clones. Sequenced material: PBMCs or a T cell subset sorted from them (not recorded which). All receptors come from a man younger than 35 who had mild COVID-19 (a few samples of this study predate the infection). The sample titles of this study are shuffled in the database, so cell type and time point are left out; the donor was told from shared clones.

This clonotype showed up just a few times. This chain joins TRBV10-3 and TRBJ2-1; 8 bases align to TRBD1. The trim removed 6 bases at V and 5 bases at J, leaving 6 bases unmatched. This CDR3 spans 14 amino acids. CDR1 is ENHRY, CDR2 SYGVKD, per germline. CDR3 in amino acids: CAIRGQEKNNEQFF. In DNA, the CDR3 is TGTGCCATCAGGGGACAGGAGAAAAACAATGAGCAGTTCTTC.

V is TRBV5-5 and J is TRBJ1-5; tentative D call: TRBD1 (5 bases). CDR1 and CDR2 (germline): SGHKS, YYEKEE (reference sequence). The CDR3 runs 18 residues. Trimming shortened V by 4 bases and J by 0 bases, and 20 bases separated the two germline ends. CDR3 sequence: CASSTRPWDGDSNQPQHF. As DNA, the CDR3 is TGTGCCAGCAGCACACGACCTTGGGACGGAGATAGCAATCAGCCCCAGCATTTT.

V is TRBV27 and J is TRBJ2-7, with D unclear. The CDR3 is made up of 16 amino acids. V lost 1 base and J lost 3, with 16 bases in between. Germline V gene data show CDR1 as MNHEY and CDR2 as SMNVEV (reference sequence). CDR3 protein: CASSLYLSGSLYEQYF. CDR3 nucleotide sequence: TGTGCCAGCAGTTTATATCTCAGTGGCAGCCTCTACGAGCAGTACTTC.

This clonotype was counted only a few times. The CDR3 DNA is TGTGCCACAGCCCCCCAAACGGGGAATAATTCACCCCTCCACTTT. Translating gives CATAPQTGNNSPLHF. The V and J genes are TRBV10-3 and TRBJ1-6; unclear D gene. CDR3 length: 15 amino acids. CDR1 ENHRY and CDR2 SYGVKD come from the germline V gene. V gave up 10 bases and J gave up 5 bases, with 18 bases separating them.

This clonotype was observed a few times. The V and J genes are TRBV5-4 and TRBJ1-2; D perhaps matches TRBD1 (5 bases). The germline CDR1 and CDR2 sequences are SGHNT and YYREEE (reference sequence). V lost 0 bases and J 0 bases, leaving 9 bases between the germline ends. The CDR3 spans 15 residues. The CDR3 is CASSLGGPANYGYTF. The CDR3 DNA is TGTGCCAGCAGCTTGGGGGGACCAGCTAACTATGGCTACACCTTC.

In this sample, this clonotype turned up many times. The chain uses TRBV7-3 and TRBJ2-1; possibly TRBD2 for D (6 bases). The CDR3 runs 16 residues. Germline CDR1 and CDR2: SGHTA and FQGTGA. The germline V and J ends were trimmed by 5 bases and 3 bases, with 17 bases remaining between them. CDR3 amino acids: CASSPNPGLHYNEQFF. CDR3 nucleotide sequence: TGTGCCAGCAGCCCTAATCCCGGACTACACTACAATGAGCAGTTCTTC. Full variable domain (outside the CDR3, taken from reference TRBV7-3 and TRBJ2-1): GAGVSQTPSNKVTEKGKYVELRCDPISGHTALYWYRQSLGQGPEFLIYFQGTGAADDSGLPNDRFFAVRPEGSVSTLKIQRTERGDSAVYLCASSPNPGLHYNEQFFGPGTRLTVL.

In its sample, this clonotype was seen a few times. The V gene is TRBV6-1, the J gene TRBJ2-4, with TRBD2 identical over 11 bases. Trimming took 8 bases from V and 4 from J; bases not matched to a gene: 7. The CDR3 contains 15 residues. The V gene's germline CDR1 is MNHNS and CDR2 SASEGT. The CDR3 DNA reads TGTGCCAGCTCACCGGGACTAGCGGATAAAAACATTCAGTACTTC. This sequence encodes CASSPGLADKNIQYF.

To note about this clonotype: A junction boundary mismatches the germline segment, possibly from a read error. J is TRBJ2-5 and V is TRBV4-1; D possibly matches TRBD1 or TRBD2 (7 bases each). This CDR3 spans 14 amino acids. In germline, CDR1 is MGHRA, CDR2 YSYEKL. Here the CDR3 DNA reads TGCGTCAGCAGCCCAGGGGGAGGGAAAGAGACCCAGTACTTC. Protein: CVSSPGGGKETQYF.

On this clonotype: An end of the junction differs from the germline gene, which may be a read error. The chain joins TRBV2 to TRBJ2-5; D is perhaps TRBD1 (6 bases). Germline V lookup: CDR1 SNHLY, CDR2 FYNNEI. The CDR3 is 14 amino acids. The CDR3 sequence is CASSQQGSQETQHF. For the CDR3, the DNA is TGCGCCAGCAGCCAACAGGGAAGCCAAGAGACTCAGCACTTC.

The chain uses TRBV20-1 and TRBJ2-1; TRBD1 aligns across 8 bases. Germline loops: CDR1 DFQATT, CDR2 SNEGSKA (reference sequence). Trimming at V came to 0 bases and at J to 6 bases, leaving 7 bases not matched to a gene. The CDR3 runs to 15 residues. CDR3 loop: CSARDPRTGFNEQFF. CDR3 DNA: TGCAGTGCTAGAGATCCCCGGACAGGGTTCAATGAGCAGTTCTTC.

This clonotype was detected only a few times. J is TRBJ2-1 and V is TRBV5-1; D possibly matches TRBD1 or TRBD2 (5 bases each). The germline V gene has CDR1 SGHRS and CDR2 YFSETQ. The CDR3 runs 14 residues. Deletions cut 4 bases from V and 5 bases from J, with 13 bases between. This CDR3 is CASSARDGNNEQFF. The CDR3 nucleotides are TGCGCCAGCAGCGCCCGGGACGGGAACAATGAGCAGTTCTTC.

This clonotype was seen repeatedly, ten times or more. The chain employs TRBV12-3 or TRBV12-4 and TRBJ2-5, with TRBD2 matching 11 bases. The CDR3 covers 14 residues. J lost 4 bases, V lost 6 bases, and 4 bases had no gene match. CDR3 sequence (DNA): TGTGCCAGCAGGAGTAGCGGGGGGGCAGAGACCCAGTACTTC. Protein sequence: CASRSSGGAETQYF.

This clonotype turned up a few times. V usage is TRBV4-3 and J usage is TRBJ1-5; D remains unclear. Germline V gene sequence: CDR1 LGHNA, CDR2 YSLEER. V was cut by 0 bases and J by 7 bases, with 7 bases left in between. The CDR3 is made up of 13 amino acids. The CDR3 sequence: CASSQDGLQPQHF. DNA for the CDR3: TGCGCCAGCAGCCAAGATGGGCTCCAGCCCCAGCATTTT.

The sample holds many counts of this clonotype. For the CDR3, the DNA is TGTGCCAGCAGCCCCCCACGGGCTAGCGGAACCTACGAGCAGTACTTC. Amino acids: CASSPPRASGTYEQYF. The V and J genes are TRBV3-1 and TRBJ2-7; 7 bases match TRBD2. The CDR3 runs to 16 residues. With 4 bases clipped from V and 2 bases from J, the junction kept 11 bases outside the gene matches. Looked up from germline, CDR1 is LGHDT and CDR2 is YNNKEL (reference sequence).

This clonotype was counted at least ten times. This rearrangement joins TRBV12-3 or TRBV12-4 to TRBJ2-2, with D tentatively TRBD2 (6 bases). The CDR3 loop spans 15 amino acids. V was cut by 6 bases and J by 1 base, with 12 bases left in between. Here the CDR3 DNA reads TGTGCCAGCAGCCGTAGGGGACTGAACACCGGGGAGCTGTTTTTT. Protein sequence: CASSRRGLNTGELFF.